A single sample is the source of the 3 T cell receptor beta chains below, sequenced in a study of response to subunit inactivated influenza vaccine (dated by TCRdb to 2016 to 2019). The library came from RT-PCR. The listed sequencing device is Illumina HiSeq 2500. The raw public reads went through TCRdb reprocessing: fastp at Q25, MiXCR clone calling, in-frame beta chains kept. Merged by CDR3 protein, the rows form single entries marked with the most common genes and DNA. The sample yields approximately 520,000 distinct CDR3 sequences; approximately 16% were counted once. The biggest ten clones account for 3% of the sample. The sample here was CD4+ T cells sorted from PBMCs, taken around 25 months after vaccination. Receptors were obtained from a man aged 50 to 69 who received an inactivated influenza vaccine. Donor details come from another sample of the same person, matched by shared clones.

J is TRBJ2-3 and V is TRBV20-1, with 7 bases lining up with TRBD2. The V segment lost 3 bases and the J segment 2 bases; nucleotides outside the gene matches: 2. From germline, CDR1 is DFQATT and CDR2 SNEGSKA (reference sequence). The CDR3 runs 13 residues. As DNA, the CDR3 is TGCAGTGCTAGCGGGAGGTACACAGATACGCAGTATTTT. Residues: CSASGRYTDTQYF.

A note on this clonotype: A clone one base away is much larger, so this may be a read error. J is TRBJ1-1 and V is TRBV5-1; D is possibly TRBD1 (6 bases). Germline V gives CDR1 SGHRS, CDR2 YFSETQ. CDR3 length: 14 residues. CDR3 sequence (DNA): TGCGCCAGCAGGTTGGGACACTTGAACACTGAAGCTTTCTTT. Translating gives CASRLGHLNTEAFF.

The chain links TRBV20-1 to TRBJ2-3, with TRBD2 matching over 12 bases. Germline-derived CDR1 and CDR2 are DFQATT and SNEGSKA (reference sequence). The CDR3 length is 14 residues. V shed 6 bases and J 6 bases; nucleotides not matched to a gene: 7. Here the CDR3 reads CSAASGGGADTQYF. CDR3 sequence (DNA): TGCAGTGCCGCTAGCGGGGGGGGAGCGGATACGCAGTATTTT.